A single sample gave rise to the 23 T cell receptor beta chains below, sequenced in a study of CD8 T cells in Susac syndrome. RNA in amounts of roughly 0.5 to 1 ug was reverse transcribed with random hexamers. TCRdb re-called the immunoSEQ multiplex PCR reads through MiXCR, storing one row per CDR3 protein. The sample has some 94,000 distinct CDR3 sequences; about 94% are singletons. Sequenced input: CD4+ T cells from PBMCs. The origin of the receptors is a human donor with Susac syndrome.

This clonotype was counted a single time. This chain connects TRBV24-1 to TRBJ2-1; 9 nucleotides align to TRBD1. The V gene's germline CDR1 is KGHDR and CDR2 SFDVKD. With V trimmed by 3 bases and J by 6 bases, 8 bases remained unmatched. CDR3 length: 16 amino acids. This CDR3 is CATSDPRGQGGNEQFF. CDR3 DNA sequence: TGTGCCACCAGTGATCCCAGGGGACAGGGAGGCAATGAGCAGTTCTTC.

This clonotype is a singleton in its sample. This chain links TRBV19 with TRBJ1-1; tentative D call: TRBD1 (6 bases). Germline CDR1 is LNHDA and CDR2 is SQIVND (reference sequence). Trimming removed 5 bases at V and 0 bases at J, with 13 bases between. The CDR3 length is 15 residues. The DNA of the CDR3 is TGTGCCAGTAGTCTGGGGGGGGCATTGAACACTGAAGCTTTCTTT. This translates into CASSLGGALNTEAFF.

The chain carries TRBV2 and TRBJ2-5; 8 nucleotides agree with TRBD2. Looked up from germline, CDR1 is SNHLY and CDR2 is FYNNEI. This CDR3 region has 14 residues. V trimming: 4 bases; J trimming: 3 bases; junction bases outside the gene matches: 4. The CDR3 DNA reads as TGTGCCAGCAGTGGAGAACTAGCGGAAGAGACCCAGTACTTC. It encodes CASSGELAEETQYF.

The chain couples TRBV5-1 to TRBJ2-1; 12 nucleotides match TRBD2. J was trimmed by 4 bases and V by 4 bases; bases with no gene match: 6. Germline CDR1 is SGHRS and CDR2 is YFSETQ. The CDR3 consists of 16 residues. The CDR3 region has the DNA TGCGCCAGCAGCGGAGGACTAGCGGGGCCATACAATGAGCAGTTCTTC. Protein: CASSGGLAGPYNEQFF.

This sequence joins TRBV18 and TRBJ1-1, with D maybe TRBD1 (5 bases). The CDR3 covers 17 residues. The V end lost 1 base, the J end lost 1 base, and 16 bases lay between the germline ends. From germline, CDR1 is KGHSH and CDR2 LQKENI. Here the CDR3 reads CASSPQTMGLANTEAFF. CDR3 sequence (DNA): TGTGCCAGCTCACCACAAACTATGGGACTGGCGAACACTGAAGCTTTCTTT.

The chain is built from TRBV14 and TRBJ1-4; D remains unclear. Germline CDR1 is SGHDN and CDR2 is FVKESK. Trimming took 6 bases from V and 6 from J, leaving 14 bases between them. The CDR3 has 14 residues. CDR3 nucleotide sequence: TGTGCCAGCAGTCCTTCATGGGCCTATGAAAAACTGTTTTTT. Protein: CASSPSWAYEKLFF.

The J gene is TRBJ2-7, the V gene TRBV13; D is possibly TRBD1 (6 bases). This CDR3 has 12 amino acids. V gave up 0 bases and J gave up 6 bases, with 6 bases separating them. CDR1 is PRHDT, CDR2 FYEKMQ, per germline (reference sequence). The CDR3 coding sequence is TGTGCCAGCAGCTTAGGCAGGGGCGAGCAGTACTTC. Translation gives CASSLGRGEQYF.

This clonotype was picked up one time. The chain recombines TRBV15 with TRBJ2-7, with D perhaps matching TRBD1 (5 bases). The V and J ends lost 3 bases and 4 bases respectively, with 16 bases between them. This CDR3 has 15 amino acids. CDR1 LNHNV and CDR2 YYDKDF come from the germline V gene (reference sequence). CDR3 in amino acids: CATSRDAGFSYEQYF. The CDR3 DNA is TGTGCCACCAGCAGGGACGCAGGGTTTTCATACGAGCAGTACTTC.

CDR3 nucleotides: TGCGCCAGCAGCCAAGATATGGCAAGGGGAGCGGGGGCCGCAGATACGCAGTATTTT. Translation: CASSQDMARGAGAADTQYF. The rearrangement joins TRBV4-3 to TRBJ2-3; 8 bases map to TRBD2. J was trimmed by 4 bases and V by 0 bases; bases with no gene match: 15. This CDR3 comprises 19 residues. CDR1 is LGHNA and CDR2 is YSLEER in the germline V gene.

The chain joins TRBV20-1 to TRBJ2-7, with no clear D. The CDR3 is 13 residues long. The germline V gene encodes CDR1 DFQATT and CDR2 SNEGSKA (reference sequence). Trimming shortened V by 3 bases and J by 4 bases, and 13 bases separated the two germline ends. The CDR3 spells CSASWAAAYEQYF. CDR3 sequence (DNA): TGCAGTGCTAGTTGGGCGGCGGCGTACGAGCAGTACTTC.

V gene TRBV19 combines with J gene TRBJ1-5; no clear D. Between the trimmed V and J ends, which lost 7 bases and 6 bases, there was a span of 19 bases. CDR1 is LNHDA and CDR2 is SQIVND in the germline V gene (reference sequence). The CDR3 length is 15 residues. As DNA, the CDR3 is TGTGCCAGTAAGACCTCCCGGTCGGTTGGTCAGCCCCAGCATTTT. Amino acids: CASKTSRSVGQPQHF.

The chain is built from TRBV11-2 and TRBJ2-5, with 8 bases matching TRBD2. The CDR3 is 16 residues long. The J segment lost 3 bases and the V segment lost 5 bases, leaving 11 bases of the junction unmatched. Germline V gene data show CDR1 as SGHAT and CDR2 as FQNNGV. In DNA form, the CDR3 reads TGTGCCAGCAGCCCCCTCCGTTGGCGGGGGGAAGAGACCCAGTACTTC. Amino acids: CASSPLRWRGEETQYF.

The rearrangement links TRBV24-1 to TRBJ2-4, with 7 bases lining up with TRBD1. Unmatched junction bases numbered 8, after V lost 3 bases and J lost 7 bases. Germline V gene lookup returns CDR1 KGHDR and CDR2 SFDVKD. This CDR3 region has 15 residues. Written as DNA, the CDR3 is TGTGCCACCAGTGATGACCAGACAGGGCGGAACATTCAGTACTTC. Its translation: CATSDDQTGRNIQYF.

V and J are TRBV20-1 and TRBJ1-2; D is ambiguous. This CDR3 is 11 amino acids long. CDR1 and CDR2 from the germline V gene are DFQATT and SNEGSKA (reference sequence). V lost 5 bases and J lost 8, with 12 bases in between. The CDR3 sequence: CSAWTPPGYTF. DNA of the CDR3: TGCAGTGCTTGGACCCCACCGGGCTACACCTTC.

J is TRBJ2-7 and V is TRBV20-1, with D perhaps given as TRBD1 or TRBD2 (5 bases each). CDR3 length: 9 residues. CDR1 and CDR2 from the germline V gene are DFQATT and SNEGSKA (reference sequence). The CDR3 sequence is CGGTYEQYF. The CDR3 bases are TGCGGGGGTACCTACGAGCAGTACTTC.

The chain uses TRBV5-1 and TRBJ1-2; 7 bases are shared with TRBD1. CDR3 length equals 17 residues. The junction had 15 bases not matched to a gene; V was cut back by 4 bases and J by 3 bases. The germline V gene encodes CDR1 SGHRS and CDR2 YFSETQ. CDR3 DNA sequence: TGCGCCAGCAGCCAGGGGGATCTTTGGTCTCCGGACTATGGCTACACCTTC. This codes for CASSQGDLWSPDYGYTF.

The V call is TRBV12-3 or TRBV12-4, the J call TRBJ2-5, with D perhaps TRBD1 or TRBD2 (5 bases each). V was clipped by 5 bases and J by 4 bases, with 14 bases between them. The CDR3 spans 14 residues. The CDR3 coding sequence is TGTGCCAGCAGTCTTTTGGGGGACCTAGAGACCCAGTACTTC. This encodes CASSLLGDLETQYF.

The chain combines TRBV5-1 with TRBJ2-5; 8 nucleotides align to TRBD2. The CDR3 contains 15 residues. The V gene's germline CDR1 is SGHRS and CDR2 YFSETQ. Unmatched junction bases numbered 6, after V lost 0 bases and J lost 5 bases. The CDR3 DNA sequence: TGCGCCAGCAGCTTGGCCGGGACTAGAGGCGAGACCCAGTACTTC. This codes for CASSLAGTRGETQYF.

The V and J genes are TRBV12-2 and TRBJ1-5; TRBD1, the table's D call, was not compared with the DNA. TRBV12-2 is annotated as a pseudogene. This CDR3 spans 15 amino acids. The CDR3 loop is CASRPDRERDQPQHF. The CDR3 DNA sequence: TGTGCAAGTCGCCCAGACAGGGAGCGGGATCAGCCCCAGCATTTT.

J is TRBJ2-1 and V is TRBV25-1; possible D gene TRBD2, 5 bases. The CDR3 loop spans 14 amino acids. The germline V gene encodes CDR1 MGHDK and CDR2 SYGVNS. V was cut by 2 bases and J by 8 bases, with 13 bases left in between. The CDR3 is CASSEHGIVDEQFF. CDR3 in DNA: TGTGCCAGCAGTGAACACGGGATTGTAGATGAGCAGTTCTTC.

The J gene is TRBJ2-7, the V gene TRBV14; 8 bases match TRBD1. The CDR3 is made up of 14 amino acids. V shed 5 bases and J 4 bases; nucleotides not matched to a gene: 7. From germline, CDR1 is SGHDN and CDR2 FVKESK. The CDR3 DNA sequence: TGTGCCAGCAGCGCCAGGGGGCTTCGGTACGAGCAGTACTTC. Protein product: CASSARGLRYEQYF. The full variable domain, with the rest looked up from reference TRBV14 and TRBJ2-7, is EAGVTQFPSHSVIEKGQTVTLRCDPISGHDNLYWYRRVMGKEIKFLLHFVKESKQDESGMPNNRFLAERTGGTYSTLKVQPAELEDSGVYFCASSARGLRYEQYFGPGTRLTVT.

The rearrangement links TRBV20-1 to TRBJ2-3; 9 bases line up with TRBD2. The CDR3 length is 14 residues. Germline V gene sequence: CDR1 DFQATT, CDR2 SNEGSKA (reference sequence). Trimming removed 3 bases from V and 4 bases from J; junction bases left unmatched: 5. The CDR3 protein is CSASSAGGADTQYF. Written as DNA, the CDR3 is TGCAGTGCTAGTTCCGCGGGGGGGGCAGATACGCAGTATTTT.

The chain combines TRBV2 with TRBJ2-3, with a weak D call TRBD1 (5 bases). CDR3 length: 12 amino acids. Per the germline V gene, CDR1 is SNHLY and CDR2 is FYNNEI. The CDR3 DNA reads TGTGTTGGGGCAGCTAGCACAGATACGCAGTATTTT. Encoded protein: CVGAASTDTQYF. Full variable domain (outside the CDR3, taken from reference TRBV2 and TRBJ2-3): EPEVTQTPSHQVTQMGQEVILRCVPISNHLYFYWYRQILGQKVEFLVSFYNNEISEKSEIFDDQFSVERPDGSNFTLKIRSTKLEDSAMYFCVGAASTDTQYFGPGTRLTVL.